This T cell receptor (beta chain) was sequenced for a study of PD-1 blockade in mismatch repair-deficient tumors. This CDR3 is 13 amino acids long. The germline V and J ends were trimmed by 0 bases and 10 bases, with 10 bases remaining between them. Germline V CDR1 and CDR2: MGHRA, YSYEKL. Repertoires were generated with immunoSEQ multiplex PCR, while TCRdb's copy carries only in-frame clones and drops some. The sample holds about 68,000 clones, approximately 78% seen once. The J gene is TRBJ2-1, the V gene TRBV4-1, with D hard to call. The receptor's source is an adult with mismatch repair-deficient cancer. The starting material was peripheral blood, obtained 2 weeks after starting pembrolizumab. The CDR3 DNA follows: TGCGCCAGCAGCCAAGATCCTAGTCGGGAGCAGTTCTTC. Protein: CASSQDPSREQFF.